Listed below are T cell receptor beta chains from one sample, sequenced in a study of CD8 T cells in ankylosing spondylitis. TCRdb re-analysed the 5' RACE reads in MiXCR, keeping a single row per CDR3 protein. Of around 340,000 distinct CDR3 sequences in the sample, 20% to 25% were seen once. Sequencing was done on a sample of blood, either unsorted or a sorted T cell fraction (not recorded which). Receptors originate from a male donor with ankylosing spondylitis or in good health (not recorded which). CDR3s include the opening cysteine and the closing phenylalanine or tryptophan. The D gene is left open where the match is weak. Clone size appears in some rows only: once, few, many, or a class for an expanded clone.

j_call v_call d_call clone_size cdr3_aa cdr3_nt
TRBJ1-1 TRBV7-9 NA few CASSPLAGGTEAFF TGTGCCAGCAGCCCCTTGGCGGGCGGCACTGAAGCTTTCTTT
TRBJ2-1 TRBV12-3/TRBV12-4 TRBD2 NA CASIPRQRGGPNEQFF TGTGCCAGCATCCCTCGCCAGCGGGGGGGCCCCAATGAGCAGTTCTTC
TRBJ2-1 TRBV11-1 TRBD2 few CASSLWGGGAAVYNEQFF TGTGCCAGCAGCTTATGGGGCGGGGGGGCCGCGGTTTACAATGAGCAGTTCTTC
TRBJ2-3 TRBV12-3/TRBV12-4 NA few CASTLPRGEEITDTQYF TGTGCCAGCACTCTCCCCCGAGGGGAAGAAATCACAGATACGCAGTATTTT
TRBJ2-7 TRBV7-2 TRBD1 NA CASSEDRASYEQYF TGTGCCAGCAGCGAGGACAGGGCCTCCTACGAGCAGTACTTC
TRBJ2-5 TRBV29-1 NA NA CSVWAGRETQYF TGCAGCGTTTGGGCGGGGAGGGAGACCCAGTACTTC
TRBJ2-1 TRBV7-9 TRBD1 few CASSRTQGQTAYEQFF TGTGCCAGCAGCCGTACCCAGGGACAGACTGCGTATGAGCAGTTCTTC
TRBJ1-2 TRBV12-3/TRBV12-4 NA few CASKAWGEDYGYTF TGTGCCAGCAAGGCCTGGGGGGAGGACTATGGCTACACCTTC
TRBJ2-5 TRBV7-3 NA few CASSPGLLMRQETQYF TGTGCCAGCAGCCCAGGGCTCCTTATGCGGCAAGAGACCCAGTACTTC
TRBJ2-5 TRBV4-1 NA NA CASRAVSQETQYF TGCGCCAGCCGGGCAGTGAGCCAAGAGACCCAGTACTTC
TRBJ2-7 TRBV3-1 TRBD2 NA CASSLGLAGANSYEQYF TGTGCCAGCAGCCTGGGACTAGCGGGGGCGAACTCCTACGAGCAGTACTTC
TRBJ2-7 TRBV20-1 TRBD1 NA CSAPGQGNPYEQYF TGCAGTGCTCCTGGACAGGGAAATCCCTACGAGCAGTACTTC
TRBJ2-1 TRBV27 TRBD2 NA CASSSGTSGGGEQFF TGTGCCAGCAGTTCTGGGACTAGCGGGGGCGGTGAGCAGTTCTTC
TRBJ2-7 TRBV7-8 TRBD2 NA CASSQLAGVSWEQYF TGTGCCAGCAGCCAACTAGCGGGGGTGTCGTGGGAGCAGTACTTC
TRBJ2-1 TRBV12-3/TRBV12-4 TRBD2 NA CASSFTAGGEQFF TGTGCCAGCAGTTTTACGGCGGGGGGTGAGCAGTTCTTC
TRBJ2-3 TRBV7-3 NA NA CASSSSSDTQYF TGTGCCAGCAGCTCGTCATCAGATACGCAGTATTTT
TRBJ2-5 TRBV27 NA NA CASSPAGYQETQYF TGTGCCAGCAGTCCCGCGGGTTACCAAGAGACCCAGTACTTC
TRBJ2-7 TRBV20-1 NA few CSAPDLSISYEQYF TGCAGTGCACCCGACCTCTCCATCTCCTACGAGCAGTACTTC
TRBJ2-7 TRBV2 NA few CASSGGHRAYEQYF TGTGCCAGCAGTGGAGGTCACCGAGCCTACGAGCAGTACTTC
TRBJ2-1 TRBV12-3/TRBV12-4 NA few CASSPGANEQFF TGTGCCAGCAGCCCCGGAGCCAATGAGCAGTTCTTC
TRBJ2-7 TRBV4-1 NA NA CASRGASYYEQYF TGCGCCAGCAGGGGGGCATCCTACTACGAGCAGTACTTC
TRBJ2-1 TRBV7-2 TRBD2 NA CASSYAGGSYNEQFF TGTGCCAGCAGCTACGCGGGAGGCTCCTACAATGAGCAGTTCTTC
TRBJ2-7 TRBV6-5 TRBD1 NA CASSYPGTGYEQYF TGTGCCAGCAGTTACCCCGGGACAGGCTACGAGCAGTACTTC
TRBJ2-1 TRBV27 NA few CASSLWGPNNEQFF TGTGCCAGCAGTTTGTGGGGCCCCAACAATGAGCAGTTCTTC
TRBJ2-7 TRBV21-1 NA few CASSKERSGRLAETYEQYF TGTGCCAGCAGCAAAGAGCGCAGCGGGCGACTAGCGGAAACCTACGAGCAGTACTTC
TRBJ2-7 TRBV15 TRBD2 NA CATSRDPGLGPYEQYF TGTGCCACCAGCAGAGACCCGGGACTAGGTCCCTACGAGCAGTACTTC
TRBJ2-7 TRBV30 NA NA CAWSWGVGYEQYF TGTGCCTGGAGTTGGGGGGTCGGCTACGAGCAGTACTTC
TRBJ2-1 TRBV5-1 TRBD2 few CASSLWATSGGSYNEQFF TGCGCCAGCAGCTTGTGGGCGACTAGCGGGGGCTCCTACAATGAGCAGTTCTTC
TRBJ1-1 TRBV5-1 NA NA CASSFEGANTEAFF TGCGCCAGCAGCTTTGAAGGGGCGAACACTGAAGCTTTCTTT
TRBJ2-7 TRBV10-3 TRBD1 NA CAILDRGSEEQYF TGTGCCATCTTAGACAGGGGGAGTGAAGAGCAGTACTTC
TRBJ2-5 TRBV12-3/TRBV12-4 TRBD1 few CASREGTEQETQYF TGTGCCAGCAGGGAAGGGACAGAACAAGAGACCCAGTACTTC
TRBJ2-7 TRBV7-3 NA few CASSLGVGQDYEQYF TGTGCCAGCAGCTTGGGGGTCGGGCAAGACTACGAGCAGTACTTC
TRBJ2-3 TRBV7-6 TRBD2 NA CASSLAQPSGFTDTQYF TGTGCCAGCAGCTTAGCGCAGCCTAGCGGTTTCACAGATACGCAGTATTTT
TRBJ2-2 TRBV6-4 TRBD2 NA CASSAGSGAAGELFF TGTGCCAGCAGTGCCGGGAGCGGGGCGGCCGGGGAGCTGTTTTTT
TRBJ2-7 TRBV12-3/TRBV12-4 NA NA CASSVNGVEQYF TGTGCCAGCAGTGTCAATGGTGTCGAGCAGTACTTC
TRBJ1-1 TRBV6-1 NA few CASSRIELGNTEAFF TGTGCCAGCAGTCGGATCGAACTTGGGAACACTGAAGCTTTCTTT
TRBJ1-1 TRBV29-1 NA few CSVEDGAVNTEAFF TGCAGCGTTGAAGATGGGGCGGTGAACACTGAAGCTTTCTTT
TRBJ2-1 TRBV7-9 NA NA CASSLAGGVGYNEQFF TGTGCCAGCAGCTTAGCTGGGGGCGTCGGGTACAATGAGCAGTTCTTC
TRBJ2-7 TRBV4-1 NA few CASSHMGAPAYEQYF TGCGCCAGCAGCCACATGGGGGCTCCTGCCTACGAGCAGTACTTC
TRBJ2-3 TRBV9 NA few CASSVEGSRTDTQYF TGTGCCAGCAGCGTAGAGGGCTCCCGCACAGATACGCAGTATTTT
TRBJ2-7 TRBV7-9 NA few CASSGGAYEQYF TGTGCCAGCAGTGGTGGAGCCTACGAGCAGTACTTC
TRBJ2-7 TRBV20-1 NA NA CSARESQGLIYEQYF TGCAGTGCTAGAGAAAGTCAGGGTCTAATCTACGAGCAGTACTTC
TRBJ1-3 TRBV15 NA NA CATSGDISGNTIYF TGTGCCACCAGCGGGGACATCTCTGGAAACACCATATATTTT
TRBJ1-1 TRBV3-1 NA NA CASSQEGWNTEAFF TGTGCCAGCAGCCAAGAGGGTTGGAACACTGAAGCTTTCTTT
TRBJ2-1 TRBV12-3/TRBV12-4 TRBD2 NA CASSFGLAGSSYNEQFF TGTGCCAGCAGTTTCGGGCTAGCGGGGAGCTCCTACAATGAGCAGTTCTTC
TRBJ2-7 TRBV5-5 NA few CASSLGDGVYEQYF TGTGCCAGCAGCTTGGGGGACGGGGTCTACGAGCAGTACTTC
TRBJ2-3 TRBV6-5 NA NA CASSYTGITDTQYF TGTGCCAGCAGTTATACAGGGATAACAGATACGCAGTATTTT
TRBJ2-1 TRBV4-1 TRBD2 few CASSSNSGGAHNEQFF TGCGCCAGCAGCTCCAATAGCGGGGGGGCCCACAATGAGCAGTTCTTC